The next 30 T cell receptor beta chains were all read from a single sample in a study of lymphopenia after photon versus proton radiotherapy. Sequencing was performed with immunoSEQ multiplex PCR; in TCRdb, only in-frame clones are kept and a portion is missing. Here the sample spans under 80,000 clones, around 87% being singletons. The source material was peripheral blood, sampled from a patient treated with photon-based radiotherapy. These receptors came from a middle-aged man with gastric cancer.

V gene TRBV5-5 combines with J gene TRBJ1-2; possibly TRBD1 for D (6 bases). The CDR3 spans 13 residues. Germline CDR1 is SGHKS and CDR2 is YYEKEE (reference sequence). V was pared by 4 bases and J by 7 bases, with 14 bases between. The chain's CDR3 is CASSLHRVSGYTF. The CDR3 DNA is TGTGCCAGCAGCCTGCACAGGGTTAGTGGCTACACCTTC.

The chain has TRBV6-5 and TRBJ1-3, with 7 positions matching TRBD1. J gave up 5 bases and V 4 bases, and 5 bases lay outside the gene matches. Germline CDR1 MNHEY, CDR2 SVGAGI. The CDR3 is made up of 14 amino acids. CDR3 amino acids: CASSSPGQRNTIYF. CDR3 DNA sequence: TGTGCCAGCAGTTCACCGGGACAGAGAAACACCATATATTTT.

The chain is built from TRBV5-4 and TRBJ2-3, with TRBD1 identical over 8 bases. The V gene's germline CDR1 is SGHNT and CDR2 YYREEE (reference sequence). The CDR3 contains 15 residues. Unmatched junction bases numbered 5, after V lost 4 bases and J lost 1 base. The CDR3 here is CASSLPTGGTDTQYF. CDR3 bases: TGTGCCAGCAGCCTTCCGACAGGGGGCACAGATACGCAGTATTTT.

This chain joins TRBV12-5 and TRBJ2-7; perhaps TRBD1 as D (6 bases). Germline assignment: CDR1 LGHNT and CDR2 FRNRAP. V lost 3 bases to trimming and J lost 0 bases, with 9 bases between them. The CDR3 extends over 14 amino acids. CDR3 in DNA: TGTGCTAGTGGTTTCGGGACAAGCTCCTACGAGCAGTACTTC. Translating it yields CASGFGTSSYEQYF.

V gene TRBV7-8 combines with J gene TRBJ1-5, with D perhaps matching TRBD1 (5 bases). V lost 5 bases and J lost 0, with 14 bases in between. The germline V gene has CDR1 SGHVS and CDR2 FQNEAQ. CDR3 size: 16 residues. The CDR3 loop is CASSRGLRYSNQPQHF. CDR3 nucleotide sequence: TGTGCCAGCAGCCGGGGACTGCGGTATAGCAATCAGCCCCAGCATTTT.

The chain is built from TRBV7-6 and TRBJ1-2; D possibly corresponds to TRBD1 (6 bases). The V end lost 5 bases, the J end lost 0 bases, and 13 bases lay between the germline ends. The V gene's germline CDR1 is SGHVS and CDR2 FNYEAQ. CDR3 size: 15 residues. This CDR3 reads CASSPGALANYGYTF. CDR3 DNA sequence: TGTGCCAGCAGCCCAGGGGCGTTAGCTAACTATGGCTACACCTTC.

This chain joins TRBV15 and TRBJ1-2; TRBD1 is a possible D gene (6 bases). V lost 0 bases and J 4 bases, leaving 12 bases between the germline ends. From germline, CDR1 is LNHNV and CDR2 YYDKDF (reference sequence). This CDR3 contains 15 residues. CDR3 sequence reads: CATSRDWAGAYGYTF. The CDR3 DNA is TGTGCCACCAGCAGAGATTGGGCAGGGGCCTATGGCTACACCTTC.

V and J are TRBV2 and TRBJ2-2; possibly TRBD1 for D (6 bases). Trimming removed 7 bases at V and 1 base at J, with 13 bases between. This CDR3 is built from 15 residues. Germline loops: CDR1 SNHLY, CDR2 FYNNEI. The CDR3 is CASNSGTQNTGELFF. DNA for the CDR3: TGTGCCAGCAATTCCGGGACACAGAACACCGGGGAGCTGTTTTTT.

The chain is built from TRBV19 and TRBJ1-1; TRBD1 might be the D (5 bases). Trimming shortened V by 5 bases and J by 4 bases, and 14 bases separated the two germline ends. This CDR3 spans 14 amino acids. Germline loops: CDR1 LNHDA, CDR2 SQIVND (reference sequence). The CDR3 protein is CASSPDWGGTEAFF. CDR3 in DNA: TGTGCCAGTAGTCCCGATTGGGGGGGCACTGAAGCTTTCTTT.

This chain joins TRBV4-3 and TRBJ2-6; D gene unclear. Germline CDR1 LGHNA, CDR2 YSLEER. The length of the CDR3 is 15 residues. Trimming stripped 2 bases from V and 0 bases from J, with 5 bases between. Here the CDR3 reads CASSQSFSGANVLTF. CDR3 DNA: TGCGCCAGCAGCCAAAGCTTCTCTGGGGCCAACGTCCTGACTTTC.

This chain joins TRBV19 and TRBJ1-5, with 7 bases matching TRBD1. CDR1 LNHDA and CDR2 SQIVND come from the germline V gene (reference sequence). The CDR3 is made up of 15 amino acids. V was clipped by 6 bases and J by 3 bases; unmatched bases: 8. The CDR3 loop reads CASRGYRGVNQPQHF. The DNA for the CDR3 is TGTGCCAGTAGGGGATACAGGGGAGTCAATCAGCCCCAGCATTTT.

The chain couples TRBV19 to TRBJ1-1, with 8 bases fitting TRBD1. Trimming cost V 7 bases and J 0 bases; bases outside gene matches: 10. This CDR3 is 16 amino acids long. The germline CDR1 and CDR2 sequences are LNHDA and SQIVND (reference sequence). The CDR3 nucleotides read TGTGCCAGTACCACAAGACAGGGGACCATGAACACTGAAGCTTTCTTT. It yields the protein CASTTRQGTMNTEAFF.

The chain employs TRBV11-3 and TRBJ1-2; possible D gene TRBD1, 5 bases. Trimming removed 1 base from V and 5 bases from J, with 20 bases in between. Germline loops: CDR1 SGHNT, CDR2 YENEEA. The CDR3 contains 17 residues. The CDR3 bases are TGTGCCAGCAGCTTAGTTTGGGAGGGGCAGGGCCCGTATGGCTACACCTTC. It yields the protein CASSLVWEGQGPYGYTF.

The chain carries TRBV7-6 and TRBJ2-3; TRBD1 agrees at 9 bases. Germline CDR1 SGHVS, CDR2 FNYEAQ. V gave up 5 bases and J gave up 0 bases; unmatched junction bases: 6. The CDR3 length is 16 residues. The CDR3 sequence is CASSRYGTGSTDTQYF. As DNA, the CDR3 is TGTGCCAGCAGCCGATACGGGACAGGGAGCACAGATACGCAGTATTTT.

The rearrangement joins TRBV9 to TRBJ2-5; D not certain. The CDR3 runs 14 residues. Per germline, CDR1 SGDLS and CDR2 YYNGEE. Trimming shortened V by 0 bases and J by 5 bases, and 11 bases separated the two germline ends. For the CDR3, the DNA is TGTGCCAGCAGCGTAGTCGGTCTTGGTGAGACCCAGTACTTC. Amino acids: CASSVVGLGETQYF.

This clone was seen only once. The V call is TRBV4-3, the J call TRBJ2-5; D may be TRBD1 or TRBD2 (6 bases each). The CDR3 contains 15 residues. With 3 bases removed from V and 2 bases from J, the gap between germline ends came to 13 bases. Germline values: CDR1 LGHNA, CDR2 YSLEER. CDR3 region: CASSHGGSAQETQYF. Here the CDR3 DNA reads TGCGCCAGCAGCCACGGGGGCTCTGCTCAAGAGACCCAGTACTTC.

This chain uses TRBV27 with TRBJ1-4; 7 positions match TRBD1. Germline values: CDR1 MNHEY, CDR2 SMNVEV (reference sequence). The CDR3 has 15 residues. The V and J ends lost 3 bases and 6 bases, in that order; junction bases with no gene match: 7. The CDR3 DNA sequence: TGTGCCAGCAGTTTGAGCCCGACAGGGTATGAAAAACTGTTTTTT. As protein: CASSLSPTGYEKLFF.

The rearrangement uses TRBV5-1 and TRBJ2-7; D unclear. Germline V gene lookup returns CDR1 SGHRS and CDR2 YFSETQ. The V and J ends lost 6 bases and 1 base respectively, with 14 bases between them. The CDR3 runs 14 residues. As DNA, the CDR3 is TGCGCCAGCACTCCTCGAGGCGGTTCCTACGAGCAGTACTTC. Its translation: CASTPRGGSYEQYF.

This chain links TRBV7-8 with TRBJ1-4, with D unresolved. Germline CDR1 and CDR2: SGHVS and FQNEAQ. With 5 bases removed from V and 4 bases from J, the gap between germline ends came to 14 bases. The CDR3 length is 15 residues. CDR3 nucleotide sequence: TGTGCCAGCAGCCAAAGGGCGGGATTTAATGAAAAACTGTTTTTT. It yields the protein CASSQRAGFNEKLFF.

The chain uses TRBV4-1 and TRBJ2-7; possibly TRBD1 for D (6 bases). The CDR3 contains 17 residues. Trimming took off 1 base at V and 7 bases at J, with 23 bases between the two ends. Germline CDR1 and CDR2: MGHRA and YSYEKL. The CDR3 region has the DNA TGCGCCAGCAGCCAAGGATTCAGGGGCCCGCGGGCCTTGGAGCAGTACTTC. Translating it yields CASSQGFRGPRALEQYF.

The rearrangement uses TRBV27 and TRBJ2-3; TRBD1 is a possible D gene (6 bases). The CDR3 contains 16 residues. Germline values: CDR1 MNHEY, CDR2 SMNVEV (reference sequence). Between the trimmed V and J ends, which lost 0 bases and 0 bases, there was a span of 10 bases. CDR3: CASSLSGAFSTDTQYF. The CDR3 nucleotides read TGTGCCAGCAGTTTATCGGGGGCCTTTAGCACAGATACGCAGTATTTT.

This clone was seen just once. The chain links TRBV5-5 to TRBJ2-7; D is perhaps TRBD1 (6 bases). The length of the CDR3 is 16 residues. Germline CDR1 SGHKS, CDR2 YYEKEE (reference sequence). The ends were cut back, 2 bases at V and 5 bases at J, with 20 bases in the middle. The CDR3 DNA is TGTGCCAGCAGCTTAGTGGGGGCAGGGAAGGGCGACGAGCAGTACTTC. Protein product: CASSLVGAGKGDEQYF.

This chain links TRBV19 with TRBJ1-5, with 9 bases lining up with TRBD1. The CDR3 is 15 amino acids. Per the germline V gene, CDR1 is LNHDA and CDR2 is SQIVND (reference sequence). V gave up 5 bases and J gave up 5 bases; unmatched junction bases: 7. CDR3 amino acids: CASSYDRGFYQPQHF. The DNA for the CDR3 is TGTGCCAGTAGTTACGACAGGGGGTTTTATCAGCCCCAGCATTTT. Filled out from reference TRBV19 and TRBJ1-5, the complete variable domain reads DGGITQSPKYLFRKEGQNVTLSCEQNLNHDAMYWYRQDPGQGLRLIYYSQIVNDFQKGDIAEGYSVSREKKESFPLTVTSAQKNPTAFYLCASSYDRGFYQPQHFGDGTRLSIL.

This clone was detected once. The chain links TRBV30 to TRBJ2-7; 8 bases agree with TRBD1. The V gene end was trimmed by 3 bases and the J gene end by 4 bases; junction bases not matched to a gene: 5. The CDR3 is 13 residues long. Germline CDR1 is GTSNPN and CDR2 is SVGIG (reference sequence). In DNA, the CDR3 is TGTGCCTGGAGACAGGGGGAGATTTACGAGCAGTACTTC. As protein: CAWRQGEIYEQYF. The whole variable domain, remainder taken from reference TRBV30 and TRBJ2-7, is SQTIHQWPATLVQPVGSPLSLECTVEGTSNPNLYWYRQAAGRGLQLLFYSVGIGQISSEVPQNLSASRPQDRQFILSSKKLLLSDSGFYLCAWRQGEIYEQYFGPGTRLTVT.

This chain links TRBV9 with TRBJ2-6; 14 nucleotides match TRBD2. Germline values: CDR1 SGDLS, CDR2 YYNGEE. The CDR3 spans 21 residues. Trimming at V came to 0 bases and at J to 0 bases, leaving 8 bases not matched to a gene. The CDR3 nucleotides are TGTGCCAGCAGCGTAGCCGGGACTAGCGGGGGCCGAAGCTCTGGGGCCAACGTCCTGACTTTC. Its translation: CASSVAGTSGGRSSGANVLTF.

The table lists this clone with a count of one. The chain employs TRBV5-6 and TRBJ1-4; tentatively, D is TRBD1 (5 bases). The CDR3 is 14 amino acids. Trimming shortened V by 7 bases and J by 8 bases, and 18 bases separated the two germline ends. Germline CDR1 SGHDT, CDR2 YYEEEE. CDR3 sequence reads: CASGKGMAGEKLFF. CDR3 sequence (DNA): TGTGCCAGCGGGAAGGGGATGGCCGGGGAAAAACTGTTTTTT.

V is TRBV9 and J is TRBJ2-7, with 7 bases aligning to TRBD1. CDR1 and CDR2 from the germline V gene are SGDLS and YYNGEE. With 4 bases clipped from V and 2 bases from J, the junction kept 9 bases outside the gene matches. This CDR3 spans 15 amino acids. The CDR3 DNA is TGTGCCAGCAGCCCTTCGGACAGGCTCACCTACGAGCAGTACTTC. This sequence encodes CASSPSDRLTYEQYF.

CDR3 in DNA: TGTGCCAGCAGCCTAGGGTTGGACGGAGGAGGCTACACCTTC. Translating it yields CASSLGLDGGGYTF. The V gene is TRBV7-2, the J gene TRBJ1-2, with D uncertain. V was cut by 5 bases and J by 8 bases, with 18 bases left in between. CDR1 is SGHTA, CDR2 FQGNSA, per germline. The CDR3 is 14 residues long.

This rearrangement joins TRBV2 to TRBJ2-5; D possibly corresponds to TRBD2 (5 bases). The J call is uncertain, as TRBJ2-7 better fits the DNA end. Germline V lookup: CDR1 SNHLY, CDR2 FYNNEI. There are 13 residues in the CDR3. The CDR3 region has the DNA TGTGCCAGCACTAGCCTAAGCTCCTACGAGCAGTACTTC. Protein product: CASTSLSSYEQYF.

The chain carries TRBV6-1 and TRBJ2-1; a possible D gene is TRBD2 (5 bases). The CDR3 is 11 amino acids. Between the trimmed V and J ends, which lost 3 bases and 8 bases, there was a span of 5 bases. Germline CDR1 MNHNS, CDR2 SASEGT. As DNA, the CDR3 is TGTGCCAGCAGTGACGGGGATGAGCAGTTCTTC. Amino acid sequence: CASSDGDEQFF.